Following are 3 T cell receptor beta chains from one sample sequenced in a study of shared clonotypes between healthy human individuals. Measured with immunoSEQ multiplex PCR; TCRdb has only the in-frame clones, and not every one. The table shows 2 million to 2.5 million clones, with 93% occurring only once. Sequencing used naive CD4+ T cells from PBMCs. Subset in this sample: CD45RA+ positively selected. The receptor source for this set is a man aged 18 to 30 in good health. Some clones in this sample may be carry-over from other donors' samples.

J is TRBJ2-7 and V is TRBV4-1; TRBD2 agrees at 9 bases. The trim removed 4 bases at V and 3 bases at J, leaving 10 bases unmatched. Germline-derived CDR1 and CDR2 are MGHRA and YSYEKL. The CDR3 runs 16 residues. In DNA form, the CDR3 reads TGCGCCAGCAGCCCCAGTGGCGGGAGGGCCATCTACGAGCAGTACTTC. This sequence encodes CASSPSGGRAIYEQYF.

The CDR3 loop is CASSDQGEYGYTF. The DNA for the CDR3 is TGTGCCAGCAGCGATCAGGGGGAATATGGCTACACCTTC. The chain couples TRBV5-4 to TRBJ1-2; TRBD1 agrees at 7 bases. The CDR3 totals 13 residues. Germline V gene lookup returns CDR1 SGHNT and CDR2 YYREEE (reference sequence). With 4 bases clipped from V and 5 bases from J, the junction kept 5 bases outside the gene matches.

V and J are TRBV30 and TRBJ1-6, with D possibly being TRBD1 (5 bases). V lost 2 bases and J lost 13, with 15 bases in between. This CDR3 comprises 13 residues. Germline assignment: CDR1 GTSNPN and CDR2 SVGIG (reference sequence). CDR3 bases: TGTGCCTGGAGTATTAGCAGGGTGGTGCCCCTCCACTTT. Translated, it gives CAWSISRVVPLHF.